Each of the 17 T cell receptor beta chains below was sequenced from the same sample in a study of T-cell memory formation after mild COVID-19. In TCRdb, the 5' RACE reads were re-called with MiXCR into one record per CDR3 protein. The repertoire includes nearly 350,000 distinct CDR3 sequences, roughly 13% of them detected once, and around a fifth sits in the top ten. The sequenced sample consisted of PBMCs or a T cell subset sorted from them (not recorded which). The receptors come from a man between 18 and 29 years old who had mild COVID-19 (a few samples of this study predate the infection). Cell type and time point are not known.

A few counts support this clonotype. V gene TRBV27 combines with J gene TRBJ2-3; D ambiguous. The ends were cut back, 2 bases at V and 4 bases at J, with 13 bases in the middle. CDR3 length: 15 residues. Germline loops: CDR1 MNHEY, CDR2 SMNVEV (reference sequence). CDR3 residues: CASSLGVRSADTQYF. Here the CDR3 DNA reads TGTGCCAGCAGTTTAGGGGTGAGGTCTGCAGATACGCAGTATTTT.

This clonotype was counted only a few times. This chain connects TRBV12-3 or TRBV12-4 to TRBJ1-3, with D tentatively TRBD1 (5 bases). Trimming took off 3 bases at V and 0 bases at J, with 9 bases between the two ends. There are 15 residues in the CDR3. CDR3 DNA: TGTGCCAGCAGTTTGTGGGGGGGCTCTGGAAACACCATATATTTT. Its translation: CASSLWGGSGNTIYF.

There are a few counts of this clonotype. The CDR3 spells CASSFASGGPQETQYF. In DNA form, the CDR3 reads TGCGCCAGCAGCTTTGCTAGCGGGGGCCCTCAAGAGACCCAGTACTTC. V gene TRBV5-1 combines with J gene TRBJ2-5; 10 positions agree with TRBD2. Losses at the gene ends were 2 bases for V and 2 bases for J; bases not matched to a gene: 6. The CDR3 has 16 residues. CDR1 and CDR2 (germline): SGHRS, YFSETQ.

As to this clonotype: This may be a read error, as it is one base from a much larger clone. The chain recombines TRBV29-1 with TRBJ2-7; 8 positions match TRBD1. This CDR3 contains 14 residues. V gave up 7 bases and J gave up 3 bases; unmatched junction bases: 11. Germline CDR1 reads SQVTM; CDR2 reads ANQGSEA. CDR3 in DNA: TGCAGCGCCGCCCCGGGACAGGCCCACTACGAGCAGTACTTC. Its translation: CSAAPGQAHYEQYF.

This clonotype was recorded a few times. This chain joins TRBV6-5 and TRBJ1-2, with 8 bases matching TRBD1. This CDR3 comprises 15 residues. V lost 2 bases to trimming and J lost 0 bases; unmatched junction nucleotides: 2. CDR1 and CDR2 (germline): MNHEY, SVGAGI. The CDR3 coding sequence is TGTGCCAGCAGTTACGACAGGGGAGCTAACTATGGCTACACCTTC. As protein: CASSYDRGANYGYTF.

The gene calls are TRBV20-1 and TRBJ2-5; 9 bases agree with TRBD2. Germline lookup yields CDR1 DFQATT and CDR2 SNEGSKA (reference sequence). The CDR3 has 14 residues. J was trimmed by 5 bases and V by 3 bases; bases with no gene match: 7. The CDR3 is CSASRGGARETQYF. The DNA for the CDR3 is TGCAGTGCTAGTCGCGGGGGGGCCAGGGAGACCCAGTACTTC.

At least ten counts were recorded for this clonotype. V is TRBV7-2 and J is TRBJ1-2, with 7 bases matching TRBD1. V gave up 5 bases and J gave up 5 bases; unmatched junction bases: 5. The germline V gene has CDR1 SGHTA and CDR2 FQGNSA. This CDR3 comprises 13 residues. CDR3 residues: CASSLGQFYGYTF. In DNA form, the CDR3 reads TGTGCCAGCAGCCTGGGACAGTTTTATGGCTACACCTTC.

Ten or more counts support this clonotype. This sequence joins TRBV10-3 and TRBJ2-1, with D perhaps matching TRBD1 (5 bases). Deletions cut 0 bases from V and 0 bases from J, with 12 bases between. The CDR3 loop spans 17 amino acids. CDR1 and CDR2 (germline): ENHRY, SYGVKD. The CDR3 nucleotides read TGTGCCATCAGTGAGTCGATACAGGAAACCTCCTACAATGAGCAGTTCTTC. Amino acids: CAISESIQETSYNEQFF.

This sequence joins TRBV12-3 or TRBV12-4 and TRBJ2-2; a possible D gene is TRBD1 (6 bases). The V end lost 3 bases, the J end lost 4 bases, and 21 bases lay between the germline ends. CDR3 length: 18 amino acids. CDR3 bases: TGTGCCAGCAGTTTTCGGACTTCGACTACAGGGATCACCGGGGAGCTGTTTTTT. It is translated as CASSFRTSTTGITGELFF.

This rearrangement joins TRBV27 to TRBJ2-1; the D call may be TRBD1 or TRBD2 (6 bases each). The CDR3 has 14 residues. The germline gives CDR1 MNHEY, CDR2 SMNVEV (reference sequence). Trimming pared 4 bases from V and 3 bases from J, leaving 10 bases between. CDR3 coding DNA: TGTGCCAGCAGTTGGGGGGCTAACTACAATGAGCAGTTCTTC. It translates to CASSWGANYNEQFF.

CDR3 sequence reads: CASSHRDMNTEAFF. CDR3 sequence (DNA): TGTGCCAGCAGTCACAGGGACATGAACACTGAAGCTTTCTTT. The chain recombines TRBV12-3 or TRBV12-4 with TRBJ1-1, with D perhaps matching TRBD1 (6 bases). This CDR3 spans 14 amino acids. V dropped 5 bases and J dropped 0 bases, with 10 bases sitting between them.

This clonotype was detected only a few times. This chain links TRBV18 with TRBJ2-7; D is undetermined. Germline assignment: CDR1 KGHSH and CDR2 LQKENI. The CDR3 spans 13 residues. V shed 2 bases and J shed 1 base, with 6 bases lying between them. The CDR3 DNA reads TGTGCCAGCTCACCAACAGATTCCTACGAGCAGTACGTC. Translation gives CASSPTDSYEQYV.

This clonotype was observed a few times. V usage is TRBV10-3 and J usage is TRBJ2-3; D is perhaps TRBD1 or TRBD2 (6 bases each). Germline CDR1 ENHRY, CDR2 SYGVKD. V lost 6 bases and J 5 bases, leaving 12 bases between the germline ends. The CDR3 extends over 13 amino acids. The chain's CDR3 is CAISGGGVDTQYF. The CDR3 DNA follows: TGTGCCATCAGCGGGGGCGGGGTAGATACGCAGTATTTT.

The genes are TRBV7-2 and TRBJ2-7; TRBD2 agrees at 11 bases. This CDR3 region has 14 residues. CDR1 and CDR2 from the germline V gene are SGHTA and FQGNSA. Losses at the gene ends were 3 bases for V and 5 bases for J; bases not matched to a gene: 3. CDR3 in DNA: TGTGCCAGCAGCTTTAGCGGGGGGGTCAACGAGCAGTACGTC. This translates into CASSFSGGVNEQYV.

The chain links TRBV11-2 to TRBJ2-3; 8 bases are shared with TRBD1. CDR1 and CDR2 from the germline V gene are SGHAT and FQNNGV. V shed 8 bases, J shed 3 bases, and the junction held 10 bases outside the gene matches. The CDR3 runs 15 residues. The CDR3 nucleotides read TGTGCCAGCGACACCGGGACAGGCGGGACAGATACGCAGTATTTT. This encodes CASDTGTGGTDTQYF. The complete variable domain, with remaining parts taken from reference TRBV11-2 and TRBJ2-3, reads EAGVAQSPRYKIIEKRQSVAFWCNPISGHATLYWYQQILGQGPKLLIQFQNNGVVDDSQLPKDRFSAERLKGVDSTLKIQPAKLEDSAVYLCASDTGTGGTDTQYFGPGTRLTVL.

The sample holds a few counts of this clonotype. The V call is TRBV4-2, the J call TRBJ1-2; 8 bases line up with TRBD1. J was trimmed by 4 bases and V by 3 bases; bases with no gene match: 7. Germline lookup yields CDR1 LGHNA and CDR2 YNFKEQ. This CDR3 is 15 amino acids long. The CDR3 loop reads CASSHLRTGSYGYTF. DNA for the CDR3: TGTGCCAGCAGCCACTTAAGGACAGGGTCCTATGGCTACACCTTC.

The V and J genes are TRBV11-1 and TRBJ2-5, with D possibly matching TRBD2 (5 bases). This CDR3 has 15 residues. Trimming cost V 5 bases and J 5 bases, with 18 bases left between them. Germline-derived CDR1 and CDR2 are SGHAT and FQDESV (reference sequence). The CDR3 loop is CASSRLVGGGETQYF. The CDR3 nucleotides read TGTGCCAGCAGCCGTCTAGTCGGAGGCGGGGAGACCCAGTACTTC.